This T cell receptor beta chain was captured by sequencing in a study of CD8 T cells in Susac syndrome. Reverse transcription of about 0.45 to 1 ug RNA was performed with random hexamers. The authors amplified TCR beta CDR3 across 54 Vbeta and 13 Jbeta using immunoSEQ multiplex PCR. In TCRdb, the immunoSEQ multiplex PCR reads were re-called with MiXCR into one record per CDR3 protein. This sample carries around 130,000 distinct CDR3 sequences, 94% of them seen once, and the ten largest clones take 0.098%. V was shortened by 3 bases and J by 4 bases, with 3 bases between the two germline ends. In germline, CDR1 is SQVTM, CDR2 ANQGSEA. This CDR3 contains 10 residues. The study's findings and limits: The study recognized that its TCR sequencing and HLA analysis covered a relatively small number of individuals.

A remark on this clonotype: Its antigen remains unidentified.

CD8+ and CD4+ T cells from blood underwent TCR beta sequencing. The rearrangement links TRBV29-1 to TRBJ2-5, with D unresolved. The sequence derives from a human donor in good health. The sequenced sample was CD4+ T cells from PBMCs. The CDR3 nucleotides read TGCAGCGTTGACGGAGAGACCCAGTACTTC. Amino acids: CSVDGETQYF.